This T cell receptor (beta chain) is from a study of blood T cell repertoires in COVID-19. Study context: The study drew acute and convalescent COVID-19 samples from the United States, Italy and Spain.

This clone has only one observation. Germline V gene sequence: CDR1 SGHAT, CDR2 FQNNGV. The CDR3 covers 14 residues. The V and J ends lost 1 base and 6 bases respectively, with 11 bases between them. Profiling relied on immunoSEQ multiplex PCR, and the TCRdb table lists in-frame clones only, not all of them. Of fewer than 100,000 clones listed, 80% are singletons. The V gene is TRBV11-2, the J gene TRBJ2-3, with D possibly being TRBD2 (7 bases). This TCR came from a woman aged 65 to 85 with acute or convalescent COVID-19. Input material: peripheral blood. The CDR3 bases are TGTGCCAGCAGCTTAGCGGGGGGCCAGGATACGCAGTATTTT. This codes for CASSLAGGQDTQYF.